This TCR beta chain was found in a study of PD-1 blockade in classical Hodgkin lymphoma. General study findings and limits: When nivolumab was started under 1 year after ASCT, patients were excluded. Reports indicated that newly diagnosed patients had lower baseline TCR diversity than healthy donors did. Whereas CD4+ TCR diversity had risen significantly by C4D1, CD8+ TCR diversity had not.

Germline V gene sequence: CDR1 MGHDK, CDR2 SYGVNS. The CDR3 extends over 14 amino acids. The junction had 5 bases not matched to a gene; V was cut back by 4 bases and J by 2 bases. Repertoires were generated with immunoSEQ multiplex PCR, while TCRdb's copy carries only in-frame clones and drops some. The sample carries just under 30,000 clones, 65% to 90% recorded once. Every single patient, without exception, relapsed after autologous stem cell transplantation, and brentuximab vedotin exposure varied. Negative selection with magnetic separation was used to purify CD4+ T cells from thawed PBMCs. Concerning this clone: No antigen is known for it.

J is TRBJ2-7 and V is TRBV25-1, with 7 bases lining up with TRBD1. This material consisted of CD4+ T cells from blood, taken at baseline. The TCR was taken from a human donor with classical Hodgkin lymphoma. The CDR3 protein is CASSAETGTYEQYF. The CDR3 DNA sequence: TGTGCCAGCAGTGCGGAGACAGGGACCTACGAGCAGTACTTC.